This T cell receptor beta chain was identified in a study of blood T cell repertoires in COVID-19. Overall study: Collection of acute and convalescent COVID-19 samples took place in the United States, Italy and Spain. In each case, the material was cDNA or gDNA derived from T cells, B-cell-depleted T cells, or PBMCs.

Using immunoSEQ multiplex PCR, the repertoire was profiled, and TCRdb retains in-frame clones only, with some absent. The sample contains about 170,000 clones, 80% to 85% of which appear only once. V was cut by 3 bases and J by 1 base, with 12 bases left in between. Germline lookup yields CDR1 KGHDR and CDR2 SFDVKD. This CDR3 contains 16 residues. V usage is TRBV24-1 and J usage is TRBJ2-1; the D gene is possibly TRBD1 (6 bases). Sequenced: peripheral blood. The source of this sequence is a man in his sixties or seventies with active or convalescent COVID-19. CDR3: CATSDPGAGSYNEQFF. As DNA, the CDR3 is TGTGCCACCAGTGATCCAGGGGCAGGGTCCTACAATGAGCAGTTCTTC.